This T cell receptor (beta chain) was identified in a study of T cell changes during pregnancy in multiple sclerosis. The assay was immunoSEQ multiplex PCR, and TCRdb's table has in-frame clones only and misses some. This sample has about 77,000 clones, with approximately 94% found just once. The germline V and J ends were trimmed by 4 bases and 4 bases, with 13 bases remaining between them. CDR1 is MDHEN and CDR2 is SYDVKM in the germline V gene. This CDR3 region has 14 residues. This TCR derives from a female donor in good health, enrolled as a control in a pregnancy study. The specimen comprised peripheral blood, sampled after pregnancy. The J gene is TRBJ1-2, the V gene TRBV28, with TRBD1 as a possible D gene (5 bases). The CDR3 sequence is CASSYIRDSYGYTF. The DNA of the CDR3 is TGTGCCAGCAGTTATATCCGGGACTCCTATGGCTACACCTTC.